These 13 T cell receptor beta chains came from one sample sequenced in a study of T cells in Graves' hyperthyroidism and ophthalmopathy. From RNA transcripts, TCR beta CDR3 regions were amplified. TCR CDR3 regions were first amplified by RT-PCR with HTBI primers. TCRdb re-derived calls from the multiplex PCR reads in MiXCR, one entry per CDR3 protein. Of some 440,000 distinct CDR3 sequences listed, more than 15% were seen once; the top ten hold 13% to 15%. Input material: blood. These receptors all stem from a woman under 30 with Graves' hyperthyroidism.

The sample holds many counts of this clonotype. The chain recombines TRBV28 with TRBJ2-7; a weak D match, TRBD1 (6 bases). Trimming pared 2 bases from V and 5 bases from J, leaving 19 bases between. CDR1 MDHEN and CDR2 SYDVKM come from the germline V gene. The CDR3 loop spans 16 amino acids. The CDR3 nucleotides read TGTGCCAGCAGTTTAGACCCCCCGCAGGGGATCCACGAGCAGTACTTC. Its protein product is CASSLDPPQGIHEQYF. Drawing the rest from reference TRBV28 and TRBJ2-7, the complete variable domain is DVKVTQSSRYLVKRTGEKVFLECVQDMDHENMFWYRQDPGLGLRLIYFSYDVKMKEKGDIPEGYSVSREKKERFSLILESASTNQTSMYLCASSLDPPQGIHEQYFGPGTRLTVT.

Concerning this clonotype: No conserved phenylalanine or tryptophan is present at the end of the CDR3, so a read error is the likely explanation. The chain has TRBV27 and TRBJ1-2; D is unclear. V shed 0 bases and J shed 2 bases, with 10 bases lying between them. CDR1 and CDR2 from the germline V gene are MNHEY and SMNVEV (reference sequence). This CDR3 region has 15 residues. The CDR3 nucleotides are TGTGCCAGCAGTTTATCGTACGGAGGAAACTATGGCTACACCCTC. Protein product: CASSLSYGGNYGYTL.

The chain employs TRBV12-3 or TRBV12-4 and TRBJ2-2; 7 bases agree with TRBD1. This CDR3 spans 16 amino acids. J was trimmed by 0 bases and V by 6 bases; bases with no gene match: 7. The CDR3 sequence: CASRRPGTANTGELFF. The DNA for the CDR3 is TGTGCCAGCAGACGTCCCGGGACAGCGAACACCGGGGAGCTGTTTTTT.

The chain employs TRBV6-6 and TRBJ1-2; TRBD1 matches at 7 bases. Trimming cost V 0 bases and J 4 bases; bases outside gene matches: 5. The germline CDR1 and CDR2 sequences are MNHNY and SVGAGI (reference sequence). CDR3 length equals 15 residues. The chain's CDR3 is CASSYSDRKLYGYTF. The CDR3 DNA follows: TGTGCCAGCAGTTACTCGGACAGGAAGCTCTATGGCTACACCTTC.

This clonotype appeared many times. The gene calls are TRBV20-1 and TRBJ2-3; TRBD2 matches at 8 bases. Germline CDR1 is DFQATT and CDR2 is SNEGSKA (reference sequence). The junction had 11 bases not matched to a gene; V was cut back by 3 bases and J by 0 bases. The length of the CDR3 is 17 residues. In DNA form, the CDR3 reads TGCAGTGCTAGGGAGGCTAGCGGGCGCCCTAGCACAGATACGCAGTATTTT. It is translated as CSAREASGRPSTDTQYF.

V usage is TRBV20-1 and J usage is TRBJ2-3, with 13 bases matching TRBD2. In germline, CDR1 is DFQATT, CDR2 SNEGSKA (reference sequence). There are 14 residues in the CDR3. V shed 8 bases and J 4 bases; nucleotides not matched to a gene: 6. The CDR3 region is CSLGTSGTPDTQYF. CDR3 coding DNA: TGCAGTCTAGGGACTAGCGGGACTCCAGATACGCAGTATTTT.

The chain employs TRBV24-1 and TRBJ2-3; TRBD2 matches 8 bases. Germline V gene lookup returns CDR1 KGHDR and CDR2 SFDVKD. V lost 4 bases and J lost 4; bases outside the gene matches: 6. The CDR3 consists of 15 residues. The chain's CDR3 is CATSDPPGLADTQYF. The CDR3 DNA is TGTGCCACCAGTGACCCTCCGGGACTAGCAGATACGCAGTATTTT.

This sequence joins TRBV13 and TRBJ2-5; 7 positions agree with TRBD2. Germline V gives CDR1 PRHDT, CDR2 FYEKMQ (reference sequence). V shed 5 bases, J shed 5 bases, and the junction held 5 bases outside the gene matches. This CDR3 region has 13 residues. The CDR3 nucleotides are TGTGCCAGCAGCCTCGAGCGGGGCGAGACCCAGTACTTC. Its protein is CASSLERGETQYF.

CDR3 in DNA: TGTGCCAGCGGGGGGCGGACGGGAAAGAGCTCTGGAAACACCATATATTTT. The encoded protein is CASGGRTGKSSGNTIYF. V usage is TRBV12-3 or TRBV12-4 and J usage is TRBJ1-3, with D possibly being TRBD1 (6 bases). There are 17 residues in the CDR3. The ends were cut back, 8 bases at V and 0 bases at J, with 20 bases in the middle.

At least ten counts were recorded for this clonotype. The chain employs TRBV7-8 and TRBJ2-1; TRBD2 aligns across 10 bases. Germline V gene sequence: CDR1 SGHVS, CDR2 FQNEAQ. This CDR3 has 13 residues. J was trimmed by 9 bases and V by 7 bases; bases with no gene match: 6. CDR3 in amino acids: CASNLAGATEQFF. CDR3 DNA: TGTGCCAGCAACCTAGCGGGAGCGACTGAGCAGTTCTTC.

The genes are TRBV6-2 or TRBV6-3 and TRBJ2-1; D uncertain. V was trimmed by 6 bases and J by 2 bases, leaving 17 bases between them. The CDR3 contains 16 residues. In germline, CDR1 is MNHEY, CDR2 SVGEGT. The CDR3 region has the DNA TGTGCCAGCAGCATTGCTGCCCAGCGCCCCTACAATGAGCAGTTCTTC. Amino acids: CASSIAAQRPYNEQFF.

The chain uses TRBV5-1 and TRBJ2-7; D not resolved. Between the trimmed V and J ends, which lost 0 bases and 4 bases, there was a span of 11 bases. Germline assignment: CDR1 SGHRS and CDR2 YFSETQ. The CDR3 consists of 14 residues. The CDR3 reads CASSLAFRPYEQYF. CDR3 DNA: TGCGCCAGCAGCTTGGCCTTCCGCCCTTACGAGCAGTACTTC.

This clonotype appeared many times. The chain has TRBV2 and TRBJ2-5; the D call may be TRBD1 or TRBD2 (6 bases each). V was clipped by 4 bases and J by 4 bases, with 10 bases between them. Germline V gene sequence: CDR1 SNHLY, CDR2 FYNNEI. The CDR3 consists of 13 residues. CDR3 nucleotide sequence: TGTGCCAGCAGTGTAGGGGGAGGAGAGACCCAGTACTTC. Amino acids: CASSVGGGETQYF.